These 32 T cell receptor beta chains share one sample of origin, sequenced in a study of regulatory T cells in long-lasting Graves disease. CDR3-region Arm-PCR and iRepertoire HTBI primers produced the TCR beta libraries. TCRdb used MiXCR to reprocess the multiplex PCR reads, holding one entry per CDR3 protein. The sample lists under 300,000 distinct CDR3 sequences, approximately 20% seen once, with approximately 20% in the top ten. Time point defined: newly diagnosed GD, antithyroid drugs for less than 3 months. Extracted PBMC RNA gave rise to the TCR library. This specimen was peripheral blood mononuclear cells (PBMCs), taken at new diagnosis, from a patient treated with antithyroid drugs. The receptors were gathered from a female donor with Graves disease.

Many counts were recorded for this clonotype. The chain couples TRBV9 to TRBJ2-7, with a possible D match to TRBD2 (6 bases). The CDR3 has 17 amino acids. Germline CDR1 is SGDLS and CDR2 is YYNGEE. V lost 0 bases to trimming and J lost 0 bases, with 16 bases between them. CDR3 in amino acids: CASSVVEVGGFSYEQYF. The CDR3 bases are TGTGCCAGCAGCGTAGTCGAGGTGGGAGGTTTCTCCTACGAGCAGTACTTC.

This clonotype appeared many times. The chain uses TRBV20-1 and TRBJ2-1, with a possible D match to TRBD2 (6 bases). CDR1 is DFQATT and CDR2 is SNEGSKA in the germline V gene (reference sequence). Trimming removed 2 bases at V and 5 bases at J, with 13 bases between. The CDR3 is 14 amino acids. The CDR3 nucleotides are TGCAGTGCTAGAAAGGACTATCGGAACAATGAGCAGTTCTTC. Amino acids: CSARKDYRNNEQFF.

The sample holds many counts of this clonotype. The rearrangement uses TRBV5-1 and TRBJ2-7, with 10 bases fitting TRBD1. CDR1 and CDR2 from the germline V gene are SGHRS and YFSETQ. The CDR3 runs 15 residues. V shed 5 bases, J shed 3 bases, and the junction held 8 bases outside the gene matches. The CDR3 nucleotides read TGCGCCAGCAGACCCGACAGGGGGCCCCACTACGAGCAGTACTTC. It codes for CASRPDRGPHYEQYF.

This clonotype was seen repeatedly, ten times or more. This chain joins TRBV28 and TRBJ2-7; D unresolved. The germline V and J ends were trimmed by 8 bases and 1 base, with 12 bases remaining between them. The CDR3 extends over 13 amino acids. Looked up from germline, CDR1 is MDHEN and CDR2 is SYDVKM. The DNA for the CDR3 is TGTGCCAGCGTAAGGGCCGGGTCCTACGAGCAGTACTTC. Its translation is CASVRAGSYEQYF.

The table lists this clonotype with many counts. V usage is TRBV5-1 and J usage is TRBJ2-3; tentative D call: TRBD2 (6 bases). CDR3 size: 17 residues. V was cut by 0 bases and J by 2 bases, with 16 bases left in between. CDR1 and CDR2 (germline): SGHRS, YFSETQ. CDR3 in amino acids: CASSLGAASANTDTQYF. CDR3 in DNA: TGCGCCAGCAGCTTGGGGGCGGCTAGCGCAAACACAGATACGCAGTATTTT.

For this clonotype: A much larger clone differs from this one at a single base, so this may be a read error. The rearrangement links TRBV5-6 to TRBJ2-5; D call uncertain. The CDR3 is 14 amino acids. Germline V gene data show CDR1 as SGHDT and CDR2 as YYEEEE. The CDR3 DNA is TGTGCCTGCAGCTTGCTCCGAGAGTGGGAGACCCAGTACTTC. It is translated as CACSLLREWETQYF.

Many counts were recorded for this clonotype. The chain joins TRBV20-1 to TRBJ2-7, with a possible D match to TRBD2 (5 bases). The CDR3 contains 13 residues. Deletions cut 0 bases from V and 1 base from J, with 7 bases between. CDR1 DFQATT and CDR2 SNEGSKA come from the germline V gene (reference sequence). The DNA for the CDR3 is TGCAGTGCTAGAGACCTAGCTTCCTACGAGCAGTACTTC. It specifies CSARDLASYEQYF.

This clonotype was picked up many times. The chain carries TRBV12-3 or TRBV12-4 and TRBJ2-1; TRBD2 aligns across 7 bases. V lost 4 bases, J lost 4 bases, and 4 bases stayed unmatched. This CDR3 is 14 amino acids long. The CDR3, as DNA: TGTGCCAGCAGTTGGACTAGTGGGTACAATGAGCAGTTCTTC. This sequence encodes CASSWTSGYNEQFF.

The table lists this clonotype with many counts. The chain uses TRBV15 and TRBJ1-4; 8 bases agree with TRBD1. The germline gives CDR1 LNHNV, CDR2 YYDKDF (reference sequence). The CDR3 totals 15 residues. The junction had 5 bases not matched to a gene; V was cut back by 4 bases and J by 4 bases. Written as DNA, the CDR3 is TGTGCCACCAGCACCTGGACAGGGATTAATGAAAAACTGTTTTTT. Encoded protein: CATSTWTGINEKLFF. The variable domain in full, with the rest retrieved from reference TRBV15 and TRBJ1-4, is DAMVIQNPRYQVTQFGKPVTLSCSQTLNHNVMYWYQQKSSQAPKLLFHYYDKDFNNEADTPDNFQSRRPNTSFCFLDIRSPGLGDTAMYLCATSTWTGINEKLFFGSGTQLSVL.

This clonotype was seen repeatedly, ten times or more. The chain combines TRBV7-2 with TRBJ2-7; D possibly matches TRBD1 or TRBD2 (5 bases each). CDR1 is SGHTA, CDR2 FQGNSA, per germline. Trimming pared 5 bases from V and 3 bases from J, leaving 17 bases between. CDR3 length: 15 amino acids. This chain's CDR3 is CASSLRWGSNYEQYF. The CDR3 DNA is TGTGCCAGCAGCCTTAGGTGGGGGTCCAACTACGAGCAGTACTTC.

V gene TRBV10-2 combines with J gene TRBJ1-1, with 7 bases fitting TRBD1. Germline assignment: CDR1 WSHSY and CDR2 SAAADI. The CDR3 totals 16 residues. V lost 8 bases to trimming and J lost 5 bases; unmatched junction nucleotides: 17. The CDR3 here is CASYPTTLQGRTEAFF. The CDR3 DNA follows: TGCGCCAGCTATCCAACCACCCTACAGGGGCGGACTGAAGCTTTCTTT.

This clonotype was seen many times. The chain uses TRBV6-1 and TRBJ2-1; 8 bases align to TRBD2. V was clipped by 11 bases and J by 4 bases; unmatched bases: 10. Germline V gives CDR1 MNHNS, CDR2 SASEGT. The CDR3 covers 14 residues. This CDR3 reads CAAMGLAGYNEQFF. The CDR3 DNA is TGTGCCGCCATGGGTCTAGCGGGTTACAATGAGCAGTTCTTC.

This clonotype was seen repeatedly, ten times or more. The gene calls are TRBV28 and TRBJ2-1; perhaps TRBD2 as D (7 bases). Trimming cost V 6 bases and J 8 bases, with 20 bases left between them. This CDR3 is 15 amino acids long. Germline V lookup: CDR1 MDHEN, CDR2 SYDVKM. The CDR3 nucleotides read TGTGCCAGCAGAACCTCCACGAAGGGGGGGTATGAGCAGTTCTTC. The encoded protein is CASRTSTKGGYEQFF.

This clonotype has ten or more counts. The chain is built from TRBV4-1 and TRBJ2-5; 8 bases are a match to TRBD1. The CDR3 spans 13 residues. Germline assignment: CDR1 MGHRA and CDR2 YSYEKL. V trimming: 3 bases; J trimming: 3 bases; junction bases outside the gene matches: 0. The CDR3 sequence is CASSQDREETQYF. CDR3 DNA: TGCGCCAGCAGCCAGGACAGGGAAGAGACCCAGTACTTC.

The genes are TRBV2 and TRBJ2-5; 10 nucleotides match TRBD1. This CDR3 contains 14 residues. Germline CDR1 is SNHLY and CDR2 is FYNNEI. With 5 bases clipped from V and 5 bases from J, the junction kept 5 bases outside the gene matches. CDR3 nucleotide sequence: TGTGCCAGCAGTAGACAGGGGGCAGGGGAGACCCAGTACTTC. Translation gives CASSRQGAGETQYF.

This clonotype showed up many times. This chain links TRBV24-1 with TRBJ2-3; D not resolved. This CDR3 is built from 16 residues. Germline V gene data show CDR1 as KGHDR and CDR2 as SFDVKD. V was pared by 1 base and J by 4 bases, with 14 bases between. In DNA, the CDR3 is TGTGCCACCAGTGATTTTCGGGCTACGGGTCCAGATACGCAGTATTTT. Translating gives CATSDFRATGPDTQYF.

The chain links TRBV25-1 to TRBJ1-3; possibly TRBD1 for D (5 bases). The germline gives CDR1 MGHDK, CDR2 SYGVNS. Trimming removed 1 base from V and 4 bases from J, with 11 bases in between. The CDR3 is 15 residues long. CDR3 coding DNA: TGTGCCAGCAGTGAATTGAGCGCAGGGGGAAACACCATATATTTT. As protein: CASSELSAGGNTIYF.

A word on this clonotype: A much larger clone differs from this one at a single base, so this may be a read error. The genes are TRBV29-1 and TRBJ1-5, with TRBD1 matching 7 bases. CDR3 length: 12 residues. Germline V CDR1 and CDR2: SQVTM, ANQGSEA. Germline trimming cut 6 bases from V and 4 bases from J; bases unmatched to any gene: 3. Here the CDR3 reads CSVETGNQPQHF. The CDR3 DNA reads as TGCAGCGTAGAGACAGGGAATCAGCCCCAGCATTTT. Drawing the rest from reference TRBV29-1 and TRBJ1-5, the complete variable domain is SAVISQKPSRDICQRGTSLTIQCQVDSQVTMMFWYRQQPGQSLTLIATANQGSEATYESGFVIDKFPISRPNLTFSTLTVSNMSPEDSSIYLCSVETGNQPQHFGDGTRLSIL.

This clonotype was seen more than once but under ten times. Here the CDR3 omits its conserved ending phenylalanine or tryptophan, so a read error is the likely source. This chain joins TRBV6-4 and TRBJ1-1; D may be TRBD1 (6 bases). Trimming took off 3 bases at V and 5 bases at J, with 13 bases between the two ends. CDR1 and CDR2 from the germline V gene are MRHNA and SNTAGT. The CDR3 totals 14 residues. The CDR3 loop is CASSEGGRETEAFL. The CDR3 DNA reads TGTGCCAGCAGTGAAGGGGGTAGGGAGACTGAAGCTTTCCTT.

This clonotype has at least ten counts. The chain has TRBV12-3 or TRBV12-4 and TRBJ1-6; D unresolved. V gave up 6 bases and J gave up 4 bases, with 10 bases separating them. This CDR3 comprises 14 residues. The CDR3 nucleotides read TGTGCCAGCAGCGTCCGGGAGTATAATTCACCCCTCCACTTT. Its translation: CASSVREYNSPLHF.

Notes on this clonotype: This clone may be a read error of a much larger clone one base away. This chain links TRBV6-1 with TRBJ2-5; tentatively, D is TRBD1 or TRBD2 (6 bases each). V lost 4 bases to trimming and J lost 5 bases, with 11 bases between them. The CDR3 spans 13 residues. Germline CDR1 is MNHNS and CDR2 is SASEGT. The CDR3 is CASSGRGDETQYF. The CDR3 bases are TGTGCCAGCAGTGGAAGGGGGGACGAGACCCAGTACTTC.

At least ten counts were recorded for this clonotype. The chain joins TRBV28 to TRBJ2-6; D possibly corresponds to TRBD1 (5 bases). Per the germline V gene, CDR1 is MDHEN and CDR2 is SYDVKM. The CDR3 is 14 residues long. Trimming shortened V by 7 bases and J by 6 bases, and 13 bases separated the two germline ends. In DNA, the CDR3 is TGTGCCAGCAAGGGGCCCTCTCAGGCCAACGTCCTGACTTTC. Protein: CASKGPSQANVLTF.

Many counts were recorded for this clonotype. This sequence joins TRBV5-1 and TRBJ2-7, with a possible D match to TRBD1 (6 bases). CDR1 is SGHRS and CDR2 is YFSETQ in the germline V gene. V was cut by 4 bases and J by 4 bases, with 21 bases left in between. There are 16 residues in the CDR3. The CDR3 nucleotides are TGCGCCAGCAGCCCGGGGCAAATGGCAGGGGCGTACGAGCAGTACTTC. Translated, it gives CASSPGQMAGAYEQYF.

Concerning this clonotype itself: It may be a read error: a sequence one base away is much more abundant. The gene calls are TRBV6-2 or TRBV6-3 and TRBJ2-7; the D is unclear. V dropped 6 bases and J dropped 7 bases, with 22 bases sitting between them. Germline assignment: CDR1 MNHEY and CDR2 SVGEGT. CDR3 length equals 15 residues. The DNA for the CDR3 is TGTGCCAGCAGCCAACTCGGTAGCTCCTACAATGAGCAGTACTTC. It codes for CASSQLGSSYNEQYF.

The sample holds many counts of this clonotype. The CDR3 DNA reads TGTGCCATCAGGGGCGAGGAGGACACTGAAGCTTTCTTT. It translates to CAIRGEEDTEAFF. The chain recombines TRBV10-3 with TRBJ1-1; D gene unclear. Per germline, CDR1 ENHRY and CDR2 SYGVKD. The length of the CDR3 is 13 residues. V lost 6 bases and J 3 bases, leaving 11 bases between the germline ends.

The rearrangement joins TRBV20-1 to TRBJ1-1; D is undetermined. Germline V gene lookup returns CDR1 DFQATT and CDR2 SNEGSKA (reference sequence). This CDR3 has 11 residues. V was clipped by 3 bases and J by 5 bases, with 7 bases between them. This chain's CDR3 is CSARVWTEAFF. In DNA form, the CDR3 reads TGCAGTGCTAGGGTGTGGACTGAAGCTTTCTTT.

This clonotype was picked up many times. The chain joins TRBV6-5 to TRBJ2-2; D might be TRBD1 (6 bases). V lost 2 bases, J lost 7 bases, and 23 bases lay in between. Germline CDR1 and CDR2: MNHEY and SVGAGI. The CDR3 is 18 residues long. The CDR3, as DNA: TGTGCCAGCAGTTACGGCGGCAGGGGAAGCGTTAGTGGCGGGGAGCTGTTTTTT. This encodes CASSYGGRGSVSGGELFF.

The rearrangement links TRBV7-9 to TRBJ2-2; 7 bases match TRBD1. The CDR3 contains 16 residues. Unmatched junction bases numbered 6, after V lost 4 bases and J lost 1 base. From germline, CDR1 is SEHNR and CDR2 FQNEAQ (reference sequence). The DNA of the CDR3 is TGTGCCAGCAGCTCAGGGGGACGGGTGAACACCGGGGAGCTGTTTTTT. Residues: CASSSGGRVNTGELFF.

This clonotype was observed at least ten times. The chain recombines TRBV7-9 with TRBJ1-1; 9 bases line up with TRBD1. The V and J ends lost 1 base and 4 bases, in that order; junction bases with no gene match: 4. The CDR3 consists of 15 residues. Germline CDR1 is SEHNR and CDR2 is FQNEAQ (reference sequence). As DNA, the CDR3 is TGTGCCAGCAGCTTAGAGGGACAGGGTGGCACTGAAGCTTTCTTT. This gives the protein CASSLEGQGGTEAFF.

This clonotype was seen repeatedly, ten times or more. The rearrangement uses TRBV20-1 and TRBJ1-5; the D gene is possibly TRBD1 (5 bases). V dropped 3 bases and J dropped 5 bases, with 14 bases sitting between them. The germline V gene encodes CDR1 DFQATT and CDR2 SNEGSKA (reference sequence). The CDR3 consists of 14 residues. CDR3 bases: TGCAGTGCTAGTCCGGGAGGGACCGATCAGCCCCAGCATTTT. Amino acid sequence: CSASPGGTDQPQHF.

This clonotype was seen many times. The chain has TRBV10-3 and TRBJ1-4; no clear D. This CDR3 comprises 13 residues. Germline CDR1 ENHRY, CDR2 SYGVKD. Between the trimmed V and J ends, which lost 0 bases and 5 bases, there was a span of 4 bases. The CDR3 nucleotides are TGTGCCATCAGTGAGTCGGGAAATGAAAAACTGTTTTTT. Translation: CAISESGNEKLFF.

This clonotype was recorded many times. This chain uses TRBV12-3 or TRBV12-4 with TRBJ1-1, with 8 bases matching TRBD1. The junction had 8 bases not matched to a gene; V was cut back by 10 bases and J by 1 base. The CDR3 runs 14 residues. Written as DNA, the CDR3 is TGTGCCAATCGCGGGGACAGGCCGAACACTGAAGCTTTCTTT. Encoded protein: CANRGDRPNTEAFF.